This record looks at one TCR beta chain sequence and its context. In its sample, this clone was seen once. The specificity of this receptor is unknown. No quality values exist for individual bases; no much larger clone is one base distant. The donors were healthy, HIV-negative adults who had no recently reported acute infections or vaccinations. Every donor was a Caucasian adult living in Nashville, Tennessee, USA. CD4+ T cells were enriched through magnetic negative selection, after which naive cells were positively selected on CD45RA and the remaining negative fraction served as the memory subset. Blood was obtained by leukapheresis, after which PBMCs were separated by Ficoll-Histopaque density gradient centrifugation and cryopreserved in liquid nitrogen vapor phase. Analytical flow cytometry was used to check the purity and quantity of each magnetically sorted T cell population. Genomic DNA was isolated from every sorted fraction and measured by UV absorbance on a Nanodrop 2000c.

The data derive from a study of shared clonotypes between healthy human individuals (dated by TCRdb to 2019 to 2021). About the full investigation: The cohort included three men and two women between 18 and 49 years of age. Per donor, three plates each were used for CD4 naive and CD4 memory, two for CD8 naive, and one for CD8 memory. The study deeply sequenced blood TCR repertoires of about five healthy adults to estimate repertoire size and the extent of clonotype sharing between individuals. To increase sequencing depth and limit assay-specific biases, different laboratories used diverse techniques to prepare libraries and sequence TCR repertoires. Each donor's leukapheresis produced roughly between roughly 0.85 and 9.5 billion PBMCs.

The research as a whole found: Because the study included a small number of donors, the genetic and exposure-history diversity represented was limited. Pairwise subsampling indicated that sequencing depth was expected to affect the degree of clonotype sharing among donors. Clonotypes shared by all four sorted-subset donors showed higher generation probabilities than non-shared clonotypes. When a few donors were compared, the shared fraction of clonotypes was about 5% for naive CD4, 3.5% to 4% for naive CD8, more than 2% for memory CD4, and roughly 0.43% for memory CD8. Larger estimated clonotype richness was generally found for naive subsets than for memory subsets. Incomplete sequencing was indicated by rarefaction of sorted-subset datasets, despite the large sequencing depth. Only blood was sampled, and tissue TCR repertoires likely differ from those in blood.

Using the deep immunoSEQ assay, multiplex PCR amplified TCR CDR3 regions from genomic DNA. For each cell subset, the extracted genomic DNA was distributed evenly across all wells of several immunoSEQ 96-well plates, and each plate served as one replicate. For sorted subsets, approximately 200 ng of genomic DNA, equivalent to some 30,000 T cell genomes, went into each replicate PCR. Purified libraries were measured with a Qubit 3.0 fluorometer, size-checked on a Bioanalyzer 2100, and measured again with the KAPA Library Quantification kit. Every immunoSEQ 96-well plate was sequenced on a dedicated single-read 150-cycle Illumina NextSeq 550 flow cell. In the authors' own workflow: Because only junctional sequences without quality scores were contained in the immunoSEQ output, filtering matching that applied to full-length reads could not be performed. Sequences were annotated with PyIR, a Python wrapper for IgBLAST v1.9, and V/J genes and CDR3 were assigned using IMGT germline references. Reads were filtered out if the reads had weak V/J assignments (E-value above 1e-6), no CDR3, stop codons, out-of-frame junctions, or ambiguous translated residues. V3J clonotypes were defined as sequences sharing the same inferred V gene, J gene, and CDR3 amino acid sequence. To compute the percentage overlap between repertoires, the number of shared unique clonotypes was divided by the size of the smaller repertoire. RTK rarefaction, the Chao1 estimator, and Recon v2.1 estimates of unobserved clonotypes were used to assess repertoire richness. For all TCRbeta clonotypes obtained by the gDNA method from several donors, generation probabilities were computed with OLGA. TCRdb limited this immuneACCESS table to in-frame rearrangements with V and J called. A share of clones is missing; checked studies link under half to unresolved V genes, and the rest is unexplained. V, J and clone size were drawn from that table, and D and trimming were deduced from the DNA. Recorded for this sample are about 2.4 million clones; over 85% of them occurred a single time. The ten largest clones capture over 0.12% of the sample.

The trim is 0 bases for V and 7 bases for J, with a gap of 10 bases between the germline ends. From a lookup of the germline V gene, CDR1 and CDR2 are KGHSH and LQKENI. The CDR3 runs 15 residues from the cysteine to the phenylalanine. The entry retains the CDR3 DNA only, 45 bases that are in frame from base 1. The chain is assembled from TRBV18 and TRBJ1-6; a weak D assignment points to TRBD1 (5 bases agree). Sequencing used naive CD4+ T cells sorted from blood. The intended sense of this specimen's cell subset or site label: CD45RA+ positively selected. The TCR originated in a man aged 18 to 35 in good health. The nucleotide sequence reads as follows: TGTGCCAGCTCACCACCGGTGGGGGAGAATTCACCCCTCCACTTT. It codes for CASSPPVGENSPLHF.